Presented here are 9 T cell receptor beta chains from one specimen sequenced in a study of T-cell memory formation after mild COVID-19. TCRdb processed the 5' RACE reads anew with MiXCR; each CDR3 protein has one entry. The table includes tens of thousands of distinct CDR3 sequences, 9.5% detected once. Material: PBMCs or a T cell subset sorted from them (not recorded which). The receptors were sampled from a man aged 18 to 35 who had mild COVID-19 (a few samples of this study predate the infection). Cell type and time point are not known.

This clonotype was seen a handful of times. V gene TRBV6-5 combines with J gene TRBJ1-6, with unresolved D. CDR3 size: 12 residues. Germline V gene sequence: CDR1 MNHEY, CDR2 SVGAGI. Trimming shortened V by 2 bases and J by 13 bases, and 9 bases separated the two germline ends. The CDR3 sequence is CASSYRSSPLHF. The CDR3 DNA reads TGTGCCAGCAGTTACCGCTCTTCCCCCCTCCACTTT.

The rearrangement links TRBV4-2 to TRBJ2-4; D unresolved. The CDR3 extends over 16 amino acids. V shed 1 base and J shed 0 bases, with 10 bases lying between them. Germline CDR1 and CDR2: LGHNA and YNFKEQ. CDR3 in DNA: TGTGCCAGCAGCCAAGGTTCCCAACTAGCCAAAAACATTCAGTACTTC. Translation: CASSQGSQLAKNIQYF.

The genes are TRBV2 and TRBJ2-5, with a weak D call TRBD2 (6 bases). This CDR3 spans 14 amino acids. V gave up 4 bases and J gave up 4 bases, with 13 bases separating them. Germline CDR1 and CDR2: SNHLY and FYNNEI. CDR3 sequence (DNA): TGTGCCAGCAGTGGACAGACCGGGGGAGAGACCCAGTACTTC. It codes for CASSGQTGGETQYF.

The CDR3 region is CSVWTGAETQYF. The DNA of the CDR3 is TGCAGCGTCTGGACAGGGGCTGAGACCCAGTACTTC. The genes are TRBV29-1 and TRBJ2-5; 9 bases match TRBD1. The CDR3 contains 12 residues. V lost 6 bases to trimming and J lost 5 bases; unmatched junction nucleotides: 4. The germline CDR1 and CDR2 sequences are SQVTM and ANQGSEA.

The table lists this clonotype with many counts. The chain recombines TRBV29-1 with TRBJ2-7; TRBD1 might be the D (6 bases). The CDR3 has 12 residues. The V and J ends lost 7 bases and 1 base respectively, with 11 bases between them. CDR1 and CDR2 from the germline V gene are SQVTM and ANQGSEA. In nucleotides, the CDR3 is TGCAGCGGCCGGGACATATCCTACGAGCAGTACTTC. This encodes CSGRDISYEQYF.

This clonotype has a count of ten or more. V and J are TRBV27 and TRBJ2-7, with D maybe TRBD2 (7 bases). This CDR3 is built from 12 residues. V dropped 9 bases and J dropped 6 bases, with 15 bases sitting between them. CDR1 is MNHEY and CDR2 is SMNVEV in the germline V gene (reference sequence). CDR3 coding DNA: TGTGCCAGTAGGGGGGGTCTTGGCGAGCAGTACTTC. Translated: CASRGGLGEQYF.

This clonotype was counted many times. The chain combines TRBV11-2 with TRBJ2-1; 9 bases are shared with TRBD2. Germline V gene lookup returns CDR1 SGHAT and CDR2 FQNNGV. After removal of 1 base from V and 7 bases from J, the junction contained 8 bases not matched to a gene. The CDR3 runs to 16 residues. The CDR3 sequence is CASSLGSLAGINEQFF. The CDR3 DNA is TGTGCCAGCAGCTTAGGAAGCCTAGCGGGGATTAATGAGCAGTTCTTC. Full variable domain (missing parts from reference TRBV11-2 and TRBJ2-1): EAGVAQSPRYKIIEKRQSVAFWCNPISGHATLYWYQQILGQGPKLLIQFQNNGVVDDSQLPKDRFSAERLKGVDSTLKIQPAKLEDSAVYLCASSLGSLAGINEQFFGPGTRLTVL.

This clonotype was observed a handful of times. This chain connects TRBV2 to TRBJ1-2; D is unresolved. CDR1 and CDR2 (germline): SNHLY, FYNNEI. V was trimmed by 0 bases and J by 8 bases, leaving 7 bases between them. The CDR3 runs to 12 residues. The CDR3 sequence is CASSEANRGYTF. The CDR3 DNA is TGTGCCAGCAGTGAAGCGAATCGGGGCTACACCTTC.

This clonotype was seen a few times. This chain links TRBV6-6 with TRBJ1-5; weak D call: TRBD1 (5 bases). V shed 7 bases and J shed 7 bases, with 14 bases lying between them. The germline V gene has CDR1 MNHNY and CDR2 SVGAGI (reference sequence). The CDR3 has 13 residues. The CDR3 sequence is CASTGGQGQPQHF. CDR3 coding DNA: TGTGCCAGCACCGGTGGGCAGGGACAGCCCCAGCATTTT.